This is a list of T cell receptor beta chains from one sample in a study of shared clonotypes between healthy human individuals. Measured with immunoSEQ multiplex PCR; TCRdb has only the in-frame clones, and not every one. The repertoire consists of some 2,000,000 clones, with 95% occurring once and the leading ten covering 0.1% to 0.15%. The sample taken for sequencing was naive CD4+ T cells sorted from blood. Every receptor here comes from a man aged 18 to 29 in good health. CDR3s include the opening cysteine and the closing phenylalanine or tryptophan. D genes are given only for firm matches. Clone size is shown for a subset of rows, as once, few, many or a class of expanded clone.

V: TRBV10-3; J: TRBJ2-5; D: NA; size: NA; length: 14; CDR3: CASSTGGVVQTQYF; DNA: TGTGCCAGCAGCACGGGTGGGGTTGTGCAGACCCAGTACTTC
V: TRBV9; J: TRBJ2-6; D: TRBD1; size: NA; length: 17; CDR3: CASSSGQGRSGANVLTF; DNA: TGTGCCAGCAGCTCGGGACAGGGCCGCTCTGGGGCCAACGTCCTGACTTTC
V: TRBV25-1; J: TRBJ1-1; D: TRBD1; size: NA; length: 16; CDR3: CASSESLTGWATEAFF; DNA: TGTGCCAGCAGTGAATCCTTGACAGGGTGGGCCACTGAAGCTTTCTTT
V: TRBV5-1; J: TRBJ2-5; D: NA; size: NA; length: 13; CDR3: CASSLSTEETQYF; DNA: TGCGCCAGCAGCTTGAGTACGGAAGAGACCCAGTACTTC
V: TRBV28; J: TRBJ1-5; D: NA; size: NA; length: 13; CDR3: CASSLSKNQPQHF; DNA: TGTGCCAGCAGTTTGTCGAAAAATCAGCCCCAGCATTTT
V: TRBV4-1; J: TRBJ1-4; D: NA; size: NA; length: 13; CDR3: CASRRGEREKLFF; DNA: TGCGCCAGCAGGCGCGGGGAGAGGGAAAAACTGTTTTTT
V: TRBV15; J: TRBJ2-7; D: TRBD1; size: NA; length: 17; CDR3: CATSRETSAGGSYEQYF; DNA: TGTGCCACCAGCAGAGAAACCAGCGCAGGGGGCTCTTACGAGCAGTACTTC
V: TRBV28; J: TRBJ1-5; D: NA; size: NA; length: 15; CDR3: CASSFSRGSYQPQHF; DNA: TGTGCCAGCAGTTTTTCCAGGGGTAGCTATCAGCCCCAGCATTTT
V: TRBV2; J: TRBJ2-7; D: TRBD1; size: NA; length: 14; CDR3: CASSESRGIHEQYF; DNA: TGTGCCAGCAGTGAGAGCAGGGGGATCCACGAGCAGTACTTC
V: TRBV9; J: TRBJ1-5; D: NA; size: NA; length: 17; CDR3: CASSATGSSAGNQPQHF; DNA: TGTGCCAGCAGCGCCACTGGGAGTTCGGCGGGCAATCAGCCCCAGCATTTT
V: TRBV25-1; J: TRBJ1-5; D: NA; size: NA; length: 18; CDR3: CASSEMDGEGGSNQPQHF; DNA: TGTGCCAGCAGTGAAATGGATGGGGAAGGGGGTAGTAATCAGCCCCAGCATTTT
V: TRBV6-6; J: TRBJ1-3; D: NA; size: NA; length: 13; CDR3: CASSQDPRNTIYF; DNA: TGTGCCAGCAGCCAAGACCCTCGAAACACCATATATTTT
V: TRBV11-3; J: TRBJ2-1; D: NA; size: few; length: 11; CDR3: CASSLDNEQFF; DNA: TGTGCCAGCAGCTTAGACAATGAGCAGTTCTTC
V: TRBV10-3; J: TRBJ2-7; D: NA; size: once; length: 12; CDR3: CAISRDTYEQYF; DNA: TGTGCCATCAGTCGGGACACCTACGAGCAGTACTTC
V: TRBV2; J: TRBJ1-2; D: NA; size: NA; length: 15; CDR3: CASSPLGGAGYGYTF; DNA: TGTGCCAGCAGTCCTTTAGGGGGGGCCGGCTATGGCTACACCTTC
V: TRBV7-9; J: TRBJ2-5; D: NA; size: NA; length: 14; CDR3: CASSPPAGRETQYF; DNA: TGTGCCAGCAGCCCCCCTGCGGGAAGGGAGACCCAGTACTTC
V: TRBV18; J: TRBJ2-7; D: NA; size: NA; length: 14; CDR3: CASSPRPGTDEQYF; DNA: TGTGCCAGCTCACCAAGACCAGGTACTGACGAGCAGTACTTC
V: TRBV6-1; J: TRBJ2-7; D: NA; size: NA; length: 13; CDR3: CASRDQLTYEQYF; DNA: TGTGCCAGCAGAGACCAGCTTACCTACGAGCAGTACTTC
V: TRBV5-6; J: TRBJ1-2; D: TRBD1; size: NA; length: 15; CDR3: CASSFYRTGGYGYTF; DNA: TGTGCCAGCAGTTTCTATAGGACAGGGGGATATGGCTACACCTTC
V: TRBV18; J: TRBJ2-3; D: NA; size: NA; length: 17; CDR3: CASSPTYNTGPTDTQYF; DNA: TGTGCCAGCTCACCTACTTACAACACAGGGCCCACAGATACGCAGTATTTT
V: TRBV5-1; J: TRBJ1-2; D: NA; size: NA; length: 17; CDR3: CASSRVPPGVSWDGYTF; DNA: TGCGCCAGCAGCCGTGTCCCCCCAGGGGTTTCATGGGATGGCTACACCTTC
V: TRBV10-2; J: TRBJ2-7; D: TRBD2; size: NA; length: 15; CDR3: CASRTDSGIAYEQYF; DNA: TGCGCCAGCAGGACAGATAGCGGGATCGCCTACGAGCAGTACTTC
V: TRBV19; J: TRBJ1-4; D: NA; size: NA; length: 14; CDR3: CASSRRGTNEKLFF; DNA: TGTGCCAGTAGTAGGCGGGGAACTAATGAAAAACTGTTTTTT
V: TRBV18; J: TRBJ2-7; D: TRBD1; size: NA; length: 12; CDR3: CASSGTVYEQYF; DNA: TGTGCCAGCTCAGGGACAGTCTACGAGCAGTACTTC
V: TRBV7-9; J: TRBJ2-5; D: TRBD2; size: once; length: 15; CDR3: CASSFAGGTLETQYF; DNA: TGTGCCAGCAGCTTTGCGGGAGGCACGCTAGAGACCCAGTACTTC
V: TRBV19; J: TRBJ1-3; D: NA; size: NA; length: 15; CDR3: CASSIPGTGGNTIYF; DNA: TGTGCCAGTAGTATCCCCGGGACGGGGGGAAACACCATATATTTT
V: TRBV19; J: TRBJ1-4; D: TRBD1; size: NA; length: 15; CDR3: CASTPIWTGEGKLFF; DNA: TGTGCCAGTACCCCAATATGGACAGGGGAAGGAAAACTGTTTTTT
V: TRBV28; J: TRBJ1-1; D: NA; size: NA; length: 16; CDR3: CASSFPGAPMNTEAFF; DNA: TGTGCCAGCAGTTTTCCGGGCGCCCCTATGAACACTGAAGCTTTCTTT
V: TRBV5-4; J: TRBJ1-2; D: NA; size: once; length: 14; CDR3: CASSLGAGSYGYTF; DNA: TGTGCCAGCAGCTTGGGGGCAGGGTCCTATGGCTACACCTTC
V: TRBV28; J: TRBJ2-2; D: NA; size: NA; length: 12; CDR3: CASSSNTGELFF; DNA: TGTGCCAGCAGCTCGAACACCGGGGAGCTGTTTTTT
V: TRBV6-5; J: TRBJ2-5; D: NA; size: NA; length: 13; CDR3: CASSPPWQETQYF; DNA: TGTGCCAGCAGCCCGCCCTGGCAAGAGACCCAGTACTTC
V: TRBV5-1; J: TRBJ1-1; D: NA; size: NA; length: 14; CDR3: CASSPGTEGTEAFF; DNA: TGCGCCAGCAGCCCTGGGACCGAGGGCACTGAAGCTTTCTTT
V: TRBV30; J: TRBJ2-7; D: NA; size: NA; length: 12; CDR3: CAWSTQGHEQYF; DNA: TGTGCCTGGAGTACCCAAGGACACGAGCAGTACTTC
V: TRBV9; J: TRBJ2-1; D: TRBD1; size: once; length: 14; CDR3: CASSAGQGPNEQFF; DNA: TGTGCCAGCAGCGCTGGACAGGGACCGAATGAGCAGTTCTTC
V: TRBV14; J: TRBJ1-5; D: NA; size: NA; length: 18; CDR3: CASSQDEDRQVSNQPQHF; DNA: TGTGCCAGCAGCCAAGATGAGGACCGACAGGTTAGCAATCAGCCCCAGCATTTT
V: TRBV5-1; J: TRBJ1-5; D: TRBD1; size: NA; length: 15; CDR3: CASSLTGDSNQPQHF; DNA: TGCGCCAGCAGCCTTACAGGGGATAGCAATCAGCCCCAGCATTTT
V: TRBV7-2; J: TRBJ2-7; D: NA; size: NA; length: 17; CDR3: CASSSQGGARSSYEQYF; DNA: TGTGCCAGCAGCTCCCAGGGGGGGGCCCGGTCGAGCTACGAGCAGTACTTC
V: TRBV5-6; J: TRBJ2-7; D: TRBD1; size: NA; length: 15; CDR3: CASTLGQGLTYEQYF; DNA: TGTGCCAGCACCCTAGGACAGGGTTTAACCTACGAGCAGTACTTC
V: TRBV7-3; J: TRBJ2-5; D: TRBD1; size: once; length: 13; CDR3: CASSSGQGETQYF; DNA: TGTGCCAGCAGCTCGGGACAGGGTGAGACCCAGTACTTC